This T cell receptor (beta chain) was identified during a study of circulating CD8 cells and anti-PD-1 response in melanoma. The QIAseq Immune Repertoire TCR panel built the libraries from roughly 15 ng of total RNA. TCRdb used MiXCR to reprocess the reads, holding one entry per CDR3 protein. The table has over 900 distinct CDR3 sequences, 4.5% to 5.5% seen once. Germline V gives CDR1 SGHTA, CDR2 FQGNSA. The CDR3 has 16 residues. Deletions cut 0 bases from V and 2 bases from J, with 12 bases between. In its sample, this clonotype ranks as medium-sized (0.01 to 0.1%). Antigen specificity is unknown. Study-wide results and limits: Only baseline and M1 samples entered the published repertoire comparisons. Subset repertoires were largely private at M1, with under 8% shared. Some patients were treatment-naive; others were previously treated.

Live CD3+CD8+TCRalphabeta+ cells were sorted into four subsets by PD-1 and/or TIGIT. Sequencing used CD8+ T cells from PBMCs, obtained at baseline or after one month of anti-PD-1 therapy (not recorded which). The rearrangement links TRBV7-2 to TRBJ2-3; the D gene is possibly TRBD2 (5 bases). This receptor was obtained from a human donor with melanoma. The CDR3 protein is CASSLAGTGYTDTQYF. CDR3 coding DNA: TGTGCCAGCAGCTTAGCTGGTACGGGATACACAGATACGCAGTATTTT. Supplemented by reference TRBV7-2 and TRBJ2-3, the full variable domain reads GAGVSQSPSNKVTEKGKDVELRCDPISGHTALYWYRQSLGQGLEFLIYFQGNSAPDKSGLPSDRFSAERTGGSVSTLTIQRTQQEDSAVYLCASSLAGTGYTDTQYFGPGTRLTVL.